Listed below are T cell receptor beta chains from one sample, sequenced in a study of blood T cells in healthy people across ages. Each CDR3 protein is one row after TCRdb ran MiXCR on the 5' RACE reads. The sample lists 700,000 or so distinct CDR3 sequences; around 38% were seen once. Sequencing used blood. These receptors originate from a man older than 75 in good health. CDR3s include the opening cysteine and the closing phenylalanine or tryptophan. D genes are given only for firm matches. Clone size is given for some rows only: seen once, a few or many times, or a class if the clone is expanded.

cdr3_aa: CASSLGRNSYEQYF; cdr3_nt: TGTGCCAGCAGCTTAGGAAGGAATTCCTACGAGCAGTACTTC; v_call: TRBV7-9; d_call: -; j_call: TRBJ2-7; clone_size: few
cdr3_aa: CSARDPGTTGANVLTF; cdr3_nt: TGCAGTGCTAGAGATCCAGGCACCACTGGGGCCAACGTCCTGACTTTC; v_call: TRBV20-1; d_call: -; j_call: TRBJ2-6; clone_size: many
cdr3_aa: CASSLKQLAASTDMQYF; cdr3_nt: TGTGCCAGCAGTTTAAAGCAACTAGCGGCTAGCACAGATATGCAGTATTTT; v_call: TRBV12-3/TRBV12-4; d_call: TRBD2; j_call: TRBJ2-3; clone_size: once
cdr3_aa: CASSQRVGRPGELFF; cdr3_nt: TGTGCCAGCAGCCAACGGGTAGGGCGGCCCGGGGAGCTGTTTTTT; v_call: TRBV3-1; d_call: -; j_call: TRBJ2-2; clone_size: -
cdr3_aa: CASSQGGGGKNTEAFF; cdr3_nt: TGTGCCAGCAGCCAAGGAGGGGGCGGGAAGAACACTGAAGCTTTCTTT; v_call: TRBV3-1; d_call: TRBD1; j_call: TRBJ1-1; clone_size: -
cdr3_aa: CAISDGQKTQYF; cdr3_nt: TGTGCCATCAGTGATGGCCAGAAGACCCAGTACTTC; v_call: TRBV10-3; d_call: -; j_call: TRBJ2-5; clone_size: -
cdr3_aa: CSVDTGARSGANVLTF; cdr3_nt: TGCAGCGTGGATACAGGGGCCCGCTCTGGGGCCAACGTCCTGACTTTC; v_call: TRBV29-1; d_call: TRBD1; j_call: TRBJ2-6; clone_size: few
cdr3_aa: CAWSVPVPGQGPAKNIQYF; cdr3_nt: TGTGCCTGGAGCGTCCCGGTCCCGGGACAGGGCCCGGCCAAAAACATTCAGTACTTC; v_call: TRBV30; d_call: TRBD1; j_call: TRBJ2-4; clone_size: -
cdr3_aa: CASSGTGTVNSPLHF; cdr3_nt: TGCGCCAGCAGCGGAACCGGGACGGTTAATTCACCCCTCCACTTT; v_call: TRBV5-1; d_call: -; j_call: TRBJ1-6; clone_size: few
cdr3_aa: CSVGDRALYEQYF; cdr3_nt: TGCAGCGTTGGGGACAGGGCACTCTACGAGCAGTACTTC; v_call: TRBV29-1; d_call: TRBD1; j_call: TRBJ2-7; clone_size: -
cdr3_aa: CSVGTGRDQPQHF; cdr3_nt: TGCAGCGTTGGGACAGGGCGAGATCAGCCCCAGCATTTT; v_call: TRBV29-1; d_call: TRBD1; j_call: TRBJ1-5; clone_size: many
cdr3_aa: CASSQESPGLADEQFF; cdr3_nt: TGTGCCAGCAGCCAGGAGTCCCCGGGACTAGCCGATGAGCAGTTCTTC; v_call: TRBV3-1; d_call: TRBD2; j_call: TRBJ2-1; clone_size: few
cdr3_aa: CSVARVRNTEAFF; cdr3_nt: TGCAGCGTTGCCAGGGTGAGGAACACTGAAGCTTTCTTT; v_call: TRBV29-1; d_call: -; j_call: TRBJ1-1; clone_size: -
cdr3_aa: CAISDGDRGLVETQYF; cdr3_nt: TGTGCCATCAGTGATGGGGACAGGGGGTTAGTGGAGACCCAGTACTTC; v_call: TRBV10-3; d_call: TRBD1; j_call: TRBJ2-5; clone_size: many
cdr3_aa: CSARARATNEKLFF; cdr3_nt: TGCAGTGCTAGAGCCAGGGCAACTAATGAAAAACTGTTTTTT; v_call: TRBV20-1; d_call: -; j_call: TRBJ1-4; clone_size: -
cdr3_aa: CASSRQGERVRERETQYF; cdr3_nt: TGTGCCAGCAGTCGACAGGGGGAACGGGTGCGGGAGCGAGAGACCCAGTACTTC; v_call: TRBV6-1; d_call: TRBD1; j_call: TRBJ2-5; clone_size: -
cdr3_aa: CASSLGTGGSKNIQYF; cdr3_nt: TGTGCCAGCAGCTTAGGGACAGGGGGATCCAAAAACATTCAGTACTTC; v_call: TRBV7-8; d_call: TRBD1; j_call: TRBJ2-4; clone_size: -
cdr3_aa: CATSEPNQPQHF; cdr3_nt: TGTGCCACCAGTGAGCCCAATCAGCCCCAGCATTTT; v_call: TRBV24-1; d_call: -; j_call: TRBJ1-5; clone_size: -
cdr3_aa: CSARLAGGTDTQYF; cdr3_nt: TGCAGTGCCCGACTAGCGGGAGGTACAGATACGCAGTATTTT; v_call: TRBV20-1; d_call: TRBD2; j_call: TRBJ2-3; clone_size: -
cdr3_aa: CASSVGPRVGQGAVTQYF; cdr3_nt: TGTGCCAGCAGCGTAGGGCCCCGGGTGGGACAGGGGGCAGTTACGCAGTATTTT; v_call: TRBV9; d_call: TRBD1; j_call: TRBJ2-3; clone_size: -
cdr3_aa: CASSTGYLETQYF; cdr3_nt: TGTGCCAGCAGCACAGGGTATTTAGAGACCCAGTACTTC; v_call: TRBV7-9; d_call: -; j_call: TRBJ2-5; clone_size: -